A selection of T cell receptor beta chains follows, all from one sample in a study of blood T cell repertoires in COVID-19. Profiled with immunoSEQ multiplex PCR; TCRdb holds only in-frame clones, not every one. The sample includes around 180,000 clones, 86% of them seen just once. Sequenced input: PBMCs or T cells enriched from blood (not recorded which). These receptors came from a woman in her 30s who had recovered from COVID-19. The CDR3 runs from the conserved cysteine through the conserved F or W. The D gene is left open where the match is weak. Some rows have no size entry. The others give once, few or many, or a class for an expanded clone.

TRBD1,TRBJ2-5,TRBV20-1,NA,TGCAGTGCTAGTCAAGAGGGGGCTGATTTCCAAGAGACCCAGTACTTC,CSASQEGADFQETQYF
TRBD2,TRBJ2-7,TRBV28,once,TGTGCCAGCAGTTTAGGACTAGCGGGAAGGACCTACGAGCAGTACTTC,CASSLGLAGRTYEQYF
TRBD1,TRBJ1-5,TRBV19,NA,TGTGCCAGTAGTACGGCACAGGGGGCAGGTCAGCCCCAGCATTTT,CASSTAQGAGQPQHF
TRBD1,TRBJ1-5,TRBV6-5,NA,TGTGCCAGCAGCCCCGGGACAGTGATGAATCAGCCCCAGCATTTT,CASSPGTVMNQPQHF
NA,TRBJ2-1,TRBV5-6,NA,TGTGCCAGCAGCCAGGCCAGAGCCTTCTCTGGCTCCTACAATGAGCAGTTCTTC,CASSQARAFSGSYNEQFF
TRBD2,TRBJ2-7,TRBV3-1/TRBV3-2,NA,TGTGCCAGCAGCCAAGAACCATCCGGTCTAGCGGCCTACGAGCAGTACTTC,CASSQEPSGLAAYEQYF
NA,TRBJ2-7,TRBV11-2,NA,TGTGCCAGCAGGGGAGGGGGGTCCTCCTACGAGCAGTACTTC,CASRGGGSSYEQYF
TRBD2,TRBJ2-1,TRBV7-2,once,TGTGCCAGCAGCTCTACTAGCGGGGGCTATGAGCAGTTCTTC,CASSSTSGGYEQFF
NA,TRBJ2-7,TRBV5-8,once,TGTGCCAGCAGCTTGACCAGGGTCGGCGAGCAGTACTTC,CASSLTRVGEQYF
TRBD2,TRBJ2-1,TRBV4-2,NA,TGTGCCAGCAGCCCCGGACTAGCGGGAGGGCCGGCGGGGGAGCAGTTCTTC,CASSPGLAGGPAGEQFF
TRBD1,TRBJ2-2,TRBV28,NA,TGTGCCAGCAGTTCCGGGACAGTCCCCGGGGAGCTGTTTTTT,CASSSGTVPGELFF
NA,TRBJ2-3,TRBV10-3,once,TGTGCCATCAGTGAGTCCCTCCCAGGGCCCACAGATACGCAGTATTTT,CAISESLPGPTDTQYF
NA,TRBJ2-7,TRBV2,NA,TGTGCCAGCGAACCGGAGCAATCTGCCTACGAGCAGTACTTC,CASEPEQSAYEQYF
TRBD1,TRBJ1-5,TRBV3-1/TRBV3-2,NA,TGTGCCAGCAGCCAAGGGACAGGGGCTAGCAATCAGCCCCAGCATTTT,CASSQGTGASNQPQHF
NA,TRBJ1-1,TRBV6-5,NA,TGTGCCAGCAGTCTCTGGGGGGGCACTGAAGCTTTCTTT,CASSLWGGTEAFF
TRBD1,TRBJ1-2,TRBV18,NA,TGTGCCAGCTCACCGGGACAGGGGGCGATTCGGGATGGCTACACCTTC,CASSPGQGAIRDGYTF
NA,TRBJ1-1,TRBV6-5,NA,TGTGCCAGCAGCGCCGGAGGGAGGGCGGGTGAAGCTTTCTTT,CASSAGGRAGEAFF
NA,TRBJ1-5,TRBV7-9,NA,TGTGCCAGCAGCTTAGTCGGGGGCAATCAGCCCCAGCATTTT,CASSLVGGNQPQHF
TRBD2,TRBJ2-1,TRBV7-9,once,TGTGCCAGCAGCTCGTCTTTCTTCGGGCTAGCGGGGGATGACAATGAGCAGTTCTTC,CASSSSFFGLAGDDNEQFF
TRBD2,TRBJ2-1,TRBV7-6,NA,TGTGCCAGCAGCTTAGGTAGCGGGAGCAGGGGCAATGAGCAGTTCTTC,CASSLGSGSRGNEQFF
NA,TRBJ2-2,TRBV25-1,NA,TGTGCCAGCAGTGGAACAGGGTCAGGGACCGGGGAGCTGTTTTTT,CASSGTGSGTGELFF
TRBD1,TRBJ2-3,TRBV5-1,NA,TGCGCCAGCAGTGGACAGGACACAGATACGCAGTATTTT,CASSGQDTDTQYF
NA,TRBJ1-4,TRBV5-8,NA,TGTGCCAGCAGCGTCTTGGGGGGGTCTAATGAAAAACTGTTTTTT,CASSVLGGSNEKLFF
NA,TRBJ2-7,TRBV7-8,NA,TGTGCCAGCAGCTTAATTTCTCTCTCCTACGAGCAGTACTTC,CASSLISLSYEQYF
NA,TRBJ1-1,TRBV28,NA,TGTGCCAGCAGCTACAGCTTTGAAGCTTTCTTT,CASSYSFEAFF
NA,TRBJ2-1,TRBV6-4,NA,TGTGCCAGCAGTGACTCTGATGGGAGCGGGTTCAATGAGCAGTTCTTC,CASSDSDGSGFNEQFF
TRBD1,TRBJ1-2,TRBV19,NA,TGTGCCAGTCTGAGTTACGGGACGACGGGGACAGACTATGGCTACACCTTC,CASLSYGTTGTDYGYTF
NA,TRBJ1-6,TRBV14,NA,TGTGCCAGTGCGACAGAGGCCTATTCACCCCTCCACTTT,CASATEAYSPLHF
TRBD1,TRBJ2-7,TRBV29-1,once,TGCAGCGTACAAAAAGGAGACAGGGCATCCTACGAGCAGTACTTC,CSVQKGDRASYEQYF
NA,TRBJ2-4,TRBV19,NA,TGTGCCAGTAGCCACACGTCGGCCAAAAACATTCAGTACTTC,CASSHTSAKNIQYF
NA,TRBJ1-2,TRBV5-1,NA,TGCGCCAGCAGCTTGGTCGGGGAAATATATCCTCCGCCCCACTATGGCTACACCTTC,CASSLVGEIYPPPHYGYTF
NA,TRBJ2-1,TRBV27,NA,TGTGCCAGCAGTCATCTATCCCAGCGCCCCTACAATGAGCAGTTCTTC,CASSHLSQRPYNEQFF
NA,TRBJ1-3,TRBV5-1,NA,TGCGCCAGCAGCTTGGGACAGGGAAACACCATATATTTT,CASSLGQGNTIYF
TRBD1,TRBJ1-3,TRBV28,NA,TGTGCCAGCAGTTTAACAGGGGACTCTGGAAACACCATATATTTT,CASSLTGDSGNTIYF
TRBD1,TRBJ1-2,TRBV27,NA,TGTGCCAGCACCACCCGGGACAGGGGGTCCGCACCAGGGAGGTGGGGCTATGGCTACACCTTC,CASTTRDRGSAPGRWGYGYTF
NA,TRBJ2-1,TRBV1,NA,TGCACCAGCAGCCCACTAGCGGGAGGGTTTGAGCAGTTCTTC,CTSSPLAGGFEQFF
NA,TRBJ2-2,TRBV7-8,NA,TGTGCCAGCAGTCCCTGGGCGGGCACAAACACCGGGGAGCTGTTTTTT,CASSPWAGTNTGELFF
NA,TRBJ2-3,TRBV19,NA,TGTGCCAGTAGCCTGGGACTTGTCACAGATACGCAGTATTTT,CASSLGLVTDTQYF
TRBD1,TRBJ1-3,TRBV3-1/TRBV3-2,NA,TGTGCCAGCAGCCAAGACAGGGGGCAGGGTGGAAACACCATATATTTT,CASSQDRGQGGNTIYF
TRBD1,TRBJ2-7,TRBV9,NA,TGTGCCAGCAGCGTAGGTATAGGGGACAGGGGAGAATACGAGCAGTACTTC,CASSVGIGDRGEYEQYF
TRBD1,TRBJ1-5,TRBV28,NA,TGTGCCAGCCGACCCGGGACAGTGAGCAATCAGCCCCAGCATTTT,CASRPGTVSNQPQHF
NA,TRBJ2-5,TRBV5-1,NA,TGCGCCAGCAGCATCCCACAGGGGACTGGAGAGACCCAGTACTTC,CASSIPQGTGETQYF
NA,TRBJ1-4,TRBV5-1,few,TGCGCCAGCAGTCAAAACGGGGGGAAACTGTTTTTT,CASSQNGGKLFF
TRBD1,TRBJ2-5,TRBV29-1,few,TGCAGCGTTGAAAAGAGTGGGACAGAGCAAGAGACCCAGTACTTC,CSVEKSGTEQETQYF
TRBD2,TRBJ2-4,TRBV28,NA,TGTGCCAGCAGTAACCGGCTAGCGGGAGCGGTCATTCAGTACTTC,CASSNRLAGAVIQYF
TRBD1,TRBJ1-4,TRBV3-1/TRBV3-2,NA,TGTGCCAGCAGCCCTTGGACAGGCTCTAATGAAAAACTGTTTTTT,CASSPWTGSNEKLFF
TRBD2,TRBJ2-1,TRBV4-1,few,TGCGCCAGCAGCCATTCTCCGGGACTAGCGGGAGGGGGTTCCTACAATGAGCAGTTCTTC,CASSHSPGLAGGGSYNEQFF
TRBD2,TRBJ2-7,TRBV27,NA,TGTGCCAGCAGTCTCTCTAGCGGGGAGATACCGTACGAGCAGTACTTC,CASSLSSGEIPYEQYF
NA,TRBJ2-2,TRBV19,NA,TGTGCCAGTAGTATAGAGGCGAGCGCGAACACCGGGGAGCTGTTTTTT,CASSIEASANTGELFF
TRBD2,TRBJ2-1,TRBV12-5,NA,TGTGCTAGTGGCACAGGGGGACTAGCGGGAGGGCATAATGAGCAGTTCTTC,CASGTGGLAGGHNEQFF
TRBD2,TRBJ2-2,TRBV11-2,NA,TGTGCCAGCAGCTTAGATCCCGCGCTAGCGGGAGTTGGAGGCACCGGGGAGCTGTTTTTT,CASSLDPALAGVGGTGELFF
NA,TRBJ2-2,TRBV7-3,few,TGTGCCAGCAGCTTCCGGAGCGGGGAGCTGTTTTTT,CASSFRSGELFF